The 7 T cell receptor beta chains below all came from one sample that was sequenced in a study of blood T cell repertoires in COVID-19. Sequencing was performed with immunoSEQ multiplex PCR; in TCRdb, only in-frame clones are kept and a portion is missing. The sample records some 57,000 clones, 82% being singletons. Specimen: peripheral blood. The receptors were sampled from a man older than 75 with COVID-19, enrolled during active disease.

The chain recombines TRBV7-9 with TRBJ1-1; 8 positions match TRBD1. This CDR3 spans 14 amino acids. CDR1 is SEHNR and CDR2 is FQNEAQ in the germline V gene (reference sequence). V lost 2 bases and J lost 1; bases outside the gene matches: 0. The DNA for the CDR3 is TGTGCCAGCAGCTTACAGGGGGCGAACACTGAAGCTTTCTTT. Translated, it gives CASSLQGANTEAFF.

The genes are TRBV11-2 and TRBJ1-1, with D tentatively TRBD1 (6 bases). CDR3 length: 11 residues. Germline lookup yields CDR1 SGHAT and CDR2 FQNNGV. Trimming took 5 bases from V and 9 from J, leaving 10 bases between them. CDR3 protein: CASSLGGQAFF. The CDR3 DNA sequence: TGTGCCAGCAGCCTAGGGGGGCAAGCTTTCTTT.

The CDR3 nucleotides read TGTGCCAGCCGGCCTAGCGGGAGGGCCAGCCTTTCCTACGAGCAGTACGTC. It translates to CASRPSGRASLSYEQYV. The chain joins TRBV11-3 to TRBJ2-7; 12 bases align to TRBD2. Germline V gene sequence: CDR1 SGHNT, CDR2 YENEEA. This CDR3 is 17 amino acids long. Germline trimming cut 8 bases from V and 1 base from J; bases unmatched to any gene: 12.

The sample holds one count of this clone. J is TRBJ1-2 and V is TRBV3-1 (or the pseudogene TRBV3-2); 9 bases line up with TRBD1. The V gene's germline CDR1 is LGHDT and CDR2 YNNKEL (reference sequence). This CDR3 spans 14 amino acids. V was pared by 6 bases and J by 3 bases, with 5 bases of the junction left unmatched. The CDR3 nucleotides are TGTGCCAGCAGGGCCGGGACAGGGTACTATGGCTACACCTTC. As protein: CASRAGTGYYGYTF.

The chain uses TRBV5-1 and TRBJ2-2, with TRBD1 identical over 7 bases. CDR1 and CDR2 from the germline V gene are SGHRS and YFSETQ. The V and J ends lost 2 bases and 6 bases, in that order; junction bases with no gene match: 4. This CDR3 has 14 amino acids. The CDR3 DNA reads as TGCGCCAGCAGCTTACAGGGGCAGTCCGGGGAGCTGTTTTTT. This sequence encodes CASSLQGQSGELFF.

V gene TRBV11-2 combines with J gene TRBJ2-2; D might be TRBD2 (6 bases). V was cut by 5 bases and J by 4 bases, with 14 bases left in between. The CDR3 consists of 15 residues. The germline gives CDR1 SGHAT, CDR2 FQNNGV. In nucleotides, the CDR3 is TGTGCCAGCAGCCCGTGGCGGGGCACCACCGGGGAGCTGTTTTTT. Translation: CASSPWRGTTGELFF.

The rearrangement joins TRBV19 to TRBJ2-7; 7 bases are shared with TRBD2. This CDR3 has 15 residues. CDR1 and CDR2 (germline): LNHDA, SQIVND (reference sequence). V was clipped by 5 bases and J by 1 base; unmatched bases: 8. The chain's CDR3 is CASSYQEGGSYEQYF. The CDR3 coding sequence is TGTGCCAGTAGTTACCAAGAGGGAGGGTCCTACGAGCAGTACTTC.